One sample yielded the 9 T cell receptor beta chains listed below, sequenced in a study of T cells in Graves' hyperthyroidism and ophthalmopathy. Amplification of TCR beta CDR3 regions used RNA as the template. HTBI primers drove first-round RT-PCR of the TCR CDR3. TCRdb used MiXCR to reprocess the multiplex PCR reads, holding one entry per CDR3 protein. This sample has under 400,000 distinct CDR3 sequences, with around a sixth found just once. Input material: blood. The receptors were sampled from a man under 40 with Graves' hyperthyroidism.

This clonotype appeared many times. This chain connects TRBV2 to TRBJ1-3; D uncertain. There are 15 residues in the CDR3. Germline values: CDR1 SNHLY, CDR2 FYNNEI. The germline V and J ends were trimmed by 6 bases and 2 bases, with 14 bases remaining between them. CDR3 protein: CASSLESRAGNTIYF. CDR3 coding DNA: TGTGCCAGCAGCCTAGAAAGTCGTGCTGGAAACACCATATATTTT.

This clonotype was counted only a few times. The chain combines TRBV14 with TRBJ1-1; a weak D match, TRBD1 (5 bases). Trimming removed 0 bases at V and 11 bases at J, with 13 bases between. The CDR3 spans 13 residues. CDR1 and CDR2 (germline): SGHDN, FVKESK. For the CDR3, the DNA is TGTGCCAGCAGCCAAGATATTGGCAGGGCGGCTTTCTTT. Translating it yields CASSQDIGRAAFF.

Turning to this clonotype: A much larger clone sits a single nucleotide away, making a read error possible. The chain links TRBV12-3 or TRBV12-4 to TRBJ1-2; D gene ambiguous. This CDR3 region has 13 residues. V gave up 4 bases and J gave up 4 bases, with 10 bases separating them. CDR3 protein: CASSSAGRYGYTF. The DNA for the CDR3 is TGTGCCAGCAGTTCAGCAGGCCGCTATGGCTACACCTTC.

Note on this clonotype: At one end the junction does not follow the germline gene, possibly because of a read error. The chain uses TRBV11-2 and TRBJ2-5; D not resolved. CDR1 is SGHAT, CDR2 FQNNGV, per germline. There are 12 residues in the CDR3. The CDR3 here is CASTSFKETQHF. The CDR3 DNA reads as TGTGCCAGCACCTCCTTCAAAGAGACCCAGCACTTC.

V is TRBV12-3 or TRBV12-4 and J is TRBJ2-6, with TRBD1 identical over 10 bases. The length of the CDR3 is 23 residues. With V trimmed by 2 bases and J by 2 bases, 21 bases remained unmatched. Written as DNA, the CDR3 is TGTGCCAGCAGTTTAATAACCAGGGGTCTTCGGGGACAGGGGAGGACTGGGGCCAACGTCCTGACTTTC. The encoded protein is CASSLITRGLRGQGRTGANVLTF.

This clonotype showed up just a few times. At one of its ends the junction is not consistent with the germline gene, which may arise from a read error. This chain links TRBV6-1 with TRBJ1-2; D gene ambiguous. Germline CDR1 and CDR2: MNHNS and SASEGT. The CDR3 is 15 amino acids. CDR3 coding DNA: TGTGCCAACAGTGAAGGACGGGAAGGGTTGTATGGCTACACCTTC. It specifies CANSEGREGLYGYTF.

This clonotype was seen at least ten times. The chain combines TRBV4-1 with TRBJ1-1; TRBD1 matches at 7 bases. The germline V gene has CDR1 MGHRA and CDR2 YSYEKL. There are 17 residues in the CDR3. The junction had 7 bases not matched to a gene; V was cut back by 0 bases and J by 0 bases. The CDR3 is CASSQEFEGAMNTEAFF. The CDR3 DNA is TGCGCCAGCAGCCAAGAGTTCGAGGGGGCGATGAACACTGAAGCTTTCTTT.

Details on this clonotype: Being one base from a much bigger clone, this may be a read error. This CDR3 reads CAWSVWSLTYEQYF. The CDR3 DNA sequence: TGTGCCTGGAGTGTATGGAGCCTCACCTACGAGCAGTACTTC. The chain employs TRBV30 and TRBJ2-7; D is unclear. From germline, CDR1 is GTSNPN and CDR2 SVGIG (reference sequence). V was pared by 0 bases and J by 2 bases, with 11 bases between. The CDR3 extends over 14 amino acids.

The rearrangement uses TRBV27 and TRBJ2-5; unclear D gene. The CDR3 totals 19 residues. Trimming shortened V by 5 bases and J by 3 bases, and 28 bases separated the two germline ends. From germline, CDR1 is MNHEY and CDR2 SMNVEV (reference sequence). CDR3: CASSLPSETPGAREETQYF. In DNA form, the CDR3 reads TGTGCCAGCAGTCTCCCTTCGGAGACTCCGGGCGCGCGAGAAGAGACCCAGTACTTC.